This passage covers 29 T cell receptor beta chains from one sample sequenced in a study of blood T cells in healthy people across ages. Sample-barcoded 5' priming and a J-beta primer mix drove a second PCR of about 6 to 12 cycles. TCRdb independently ran MiXCR on the 5' RACE reads; one entry per CDR3 protein. The sample lists approximately 760,000 distinct CDR3 sequences, around 25% occurring once. These same records also appear under a second study, on T cells of mothers and their children.

Material: blood. Receptors originate from a boy aged 5-17 years in good health.

The chain joins TRBV6-1 to TRBJ2-7; 10 nucleotides agree with TRBD2. From germline, CDR1 is MNHNS and CDR2 SASEGT. J gave up 2 bases and V 7 bases, and 8 bases lay outside the gene matches. This CDR3 has 15 amino acids. CDR3 in amino acids: CASKDLAGGTYEQYF. Written as DNA, the CDR3 is TGTGCCAGCAAGGATTTAGCGGGAGGAACCTACGAGCAGTACTTC.

This chain links TRBV7-2 with TRBJ1-2; D gene ambiguous. The germline V gene encodes CDR1 SGHTA and CDR2 FQGNSA. The V end lost 4 bases, the J end lost 3 bases, and 12 bases lay between the germline ends. The CDR3 sequence is 14 residues long. The CDR3 DNA sequence: TGTGCCAGCAGCTCCCCAGGCAAAGACTATGGCTACACCTTC. It is translated as CASSSPGKDYGYTF.

This clonotype has a handful of counts. This sequence joins TRBV28 and TRBJ2-7; D is undetermined. The CDR3 consists of 15 residues. Per the germline V gene, CDR1 is MDHEN and CDR2 is SYDVKM. Trimming removed 4 bases at V and 3 bases at J, with 16 bases between. CDR3 in DNA: TGTGCCAGCAGTTCCACGATGTGGCGCCACTACGAGCAGTACTTC. It is translated as CASSSTMWRHYEQYF.

This clonotype was found a few times. The rearrangement joins TRBV11-2 to TRBJ2-5; perhaps TRBD2 as D (6 bases). Germline values: CDR1 SGHAT, CDR2 FQNNGV. V was pared by 5 bases and J by 2 bases, with 15 bases between. This CDR3 spans 15 amino acids. CDR3 DNA: TGTGCCAGCAGCGCAAGTGGCGGGGCACAAGAGACCCAGTACTTC. Translation gives CASSASGGAQETQYF.

V gene TRBV29-1 combines with J gene TRBJ1-2; TRBD1 matches 10 bases. CDR3 size: 16 residues. CDR1 is SQVTM and CDR2 is ANQGSEA in the germline V gene. V was clipped by 3 bases and J by 3 bases; unmatched bases: 10. The CDR3 nucleotides are TGCAGCGTTGAGGTCTTGGGACAGGGGAGCGACTATGGCTACACCTTC. Its translation: CSVEVLGQGSDYGYTF.

The rearrangement joins TRBV5-4 to TRBJ1-6; D is possibly TRBD1 (5 bases). The CDR3 is 17 residues long. The germline V and J ends were trimmed by 3 bases and 0 bases, with 13 bases remaining between them. The germline V gene encodes CDR1 SGHNT and CDR2 YYREEE (reference sequence). The CDR3 protein is CASSSGTKSSYNSPLHF. CDR3 coding DNA: TGTGCCAGCAGCTCCGGGACTAAAAGCTCCTATAATTCACCCCTCCACTTT.

V gene TRBV29-1 combines with J gene TRBJ2-6; possible D gene TRBD1, 8 bases. V was trimmed by 3 bases and J by 9 bases, leaving 18 bases between them. CDR3 length: 15 amino acids. Germline V lookup: CDR1 SQVTM, CDR2 ANQGSEA. The CDR3 nucleotides are TGCAGCGTTGAGGGATGGACAGGGAGGGACAACGTCCTGACTTTC. It yields the protein CSVEGWTGRDNVLTF.

The chain recombines TRBV3-1 with TRBJ1-2; TRBD1 might be the D (6 bases). V dropped 5 bases and J dropped 0 bases, with 13 bases sitting between them. The CDR3 contains 15 residues. Looked up from germline, CDR1 is LGHDT and CDR2 is YNNKEL (reference sequence). In DNA, the CDR3 is TGTGCCAGCAGCTTCCGGGACACAGCTAACTATGGCTACACCTTC. Translated: CASSFRDTANYGYTF.

The DNA for the CDR3 is TGCAGCGGCGCAGGGGGGCTTGATGAAAAACTGTTTTTT. Protein product: CSGAGGLDEKLFF. The chain employs TRBV29-1 and TRBJ1-4; 7 nucleotides align to TRBD1. The germline gives CDR1 SQVTM, CDR2 ANQGSEA. V gave up 7 bases and J gave up 6 bases; unmatched junction bases: 8. The CDR3 has 13 residues. The full variable domain, rest sourced from reference TRBV29-1 and TRBJ1-4, is SAVISQKPSRDICQRGTSLTIQCQVDSQVTMMFWYRQQPGQSLTLIATANQGSEATYESGFVIDKFPISRPNLTFSTLTVSNMSPEDSSIYLCSGAGGLDEKLFFGSGTQLSVL.

The V and J genes are TRBV15 and TRBJ2-1; D gene unclear. V was pared by 1 base and J by 4 bases, with 14 bases between. Germline CDR1 reads LNHNV; CDR2 reads YYDKDF (reference sequence). The CDR3 is 16 residues long. DNA of the CDR3: TGTGCCACCAGCAGAGCGATCGGGTCTCTGTACAATGAGCAGTTCTTC. Its protein is CATSRAIGSLYNEQFF.

The chain links TRBV29-1 to TRBJ1-4, with D perhaps TRBD1 (6 bases). CDR1 is SQVTM and CDR2 is ANQGSEA in the germline V gene. The CDR3 is 12 residues long. V lost 7 bases, J lost 4 bases, and 10 bases lay in between. CDR3 protein: CSAGQFNEKLFF. The CDR3 nucleotides are TGCAGCGCCGGACAGTTTAATGAAAAACTGTTTTTT.

This clonotype was found a few times. The chain recombines TRBV15 with TRBJ2-5; 10 bases match TRBD2. CDR1 and CDR2 (germline): LNHNV, YYDKDF (reference sequence). Trimming removed 0 bases from V and 4 bases from J; junction bases left unmatched: 20. The length of the CDR3 is 21 residues. For the CDR3, the DNA is TGTGCCACCAGCAGAGATTATAGTAGCGGGAGGTATCCGAGTTTGGGAGAGACCCAGTACTTC. It yields the protein CATSRDYSSGRYPSLGETQYF.

The chain links TRBV19 to TRBJ2-2; 12 bases fit TRBD1. This CDR3 region has 15 residues. Germline trimming cut 4 bases from V and 5 bases from J; bases unmatched to any gene: 2. The germline V gene has CDR1 LNHDA and CDR2 SQIVND (reference sequence). CDR3 region: CASSKGQGATGELFF. The CDR3 DNA sequence: TGTGCCAGTAGTAAGGGACAGGGGGCGACCGGGGAGCTGTTTTTT.

The chain has TRBV6-2 or TRBV6-3 and TRBJ1-1; the match to TRBD1 covers 8 bases. The length of the CDR3 is 13 residues. Germline assignment: CDR1 MNHEY and CDR2 SVGEGT. The V and J ends lost 9 bases and 3 bases, in that order; junction bases with no gene match: 6. CDR3 loop: CASAQGADTEAFF. CDR3 bases: TGTGCCAGTGCGCAGGGGGCAGACACTGAAGCTTTCTTT.

The chain links TRBV27 to TRBJ2-7; 7 nucleotides align to TRBD1. CDR1 is MNHEY and CDR2 is SMNVEV in the germline V gene (reference sequence). V lost 7 bases to trimming and J lost 2 bases; unmatched junction nucleotides: 8. The CDR3 has 14 residues. The CDR3 bases are TGTGCCAGCAATGCACAGGGGTCTCCCTACGAGCAGTACTTC. It encodes CASNAQGSPYEQYF.

As for this clonotype: The junction and the germline gene differ at one end; a read error may be behind it. The gene calls are TRBV3-1 and TRBJ1-5; D might be TRBD1 (5 bases). There are 15 residues in the CDR3. Germline V gene sequence: CDR1 LGHDT, CDR2 YNNKEL (reference sequence). The CDR3 sequence is CASSQEMGVPQPQHF. CDR3 sequence (DNA): TGTGCCAGCAGCCAAGAGATGGGGGTCCCTCAGCCCCAGCACTTT. Full variable domain (remainder filled in from reference TRBV3-1 and TRBJ1-5): DTAVSQTPKYLVTQMGNDKSIKCEQNLGHDTMYWYKQDSKKFLKIMFSYNNKELIINETVPNRFSPKSPDKAHLNLHINSLELGDSAVYFCASSQEMGVPQPQHFGDGTRLSIL.

Only a few counts were recorded for this clonotype. The chain combines TRBV12-3 or TRBV12-4 with TRBJ2-7; weak D call: TRBD1 (5 bases). V shed 5 bases and J shed 0 bases, with 11 bases lying between them. This CDR3 has 14 amino acids. This CDR3 reads CASSTGDSSYEQYF. In DNA, the CDR3 is TGTGCCAGCAGTACAGGAGATAGCTCCTACGAGCAGTACTTC.

This clonotype has only a few counts. This chain uses TRBV7-3 with TRBJ2-5; TRBD2 might be the D (6 bases). The J call may not be correct, given that the DNA end is closer to TRBJ2-7. The V gene's germline CDR1 is SGHTA and CDR2 FQGTGA. The CDR3 consists of 14 residues. CDR3 sequence (DNA): TGTGCCAGCAGCGCGGAGGGCCAAAGCTACGAGCAGTACTTC. Amino acids: CASSAEGQSYEQYF.

V and J are TRBV29-1 and TRBJ1-1; TRBD1 matches 8 bases. The CDR3 totals 18 residues. Germline CDR1 reads SQVTM; CDR2 reads ANQGSEA. CDR3 amino acids: CRAPTWTGPKLGLTEAFF. CDR3 in DNA: TGCAGGGCCCCCACTTGGACAGGGCCTAAGCTGGGGTTGACTGAAGCTTTCTTT.

CDR3 coding DNA: TGTGCCAGCAGTTTAACAGGGGGGGCAGAAGATTTCAATCAGCCCCAGCATTTT. This gives the protein CASSLTGGAEDFNQPQHF. The chain links TRBV12-3 or TRBV12-4 to TRBJ1-5; 8 nucleotides agree with TRBD1. V lost 2 bases and J lost 3; bases outside the gene matches: 12. The CDR3 loop spans 18 amino acids.

The sample holds a few counts of this clonotype. The genes are TRBV29-1 and TRBJ2-1; D may be TRBD2 (6 bases). CDR1 SQVTM and CDR2 ANQGSEA come from the germline V gene. The CDR3 length is 18 residues. V was shortened by 7 bases and J by 1 base, with 26 bases between the two germline ends. The CDR3 is CSATFNPRGIESYNEQFF. CDR3 DNA sequence: TGCAGCGCCACCTTTAATCCTCGGGGGATTGAGTCCTACAATGAGCAGTTCTTC.

This rearrangement joins TRBV20-1 to TRBJ2-1; D possibly corresponds to TRBD2 (6 bases). CDR1 and CDR2 (germline): DFQATT, SNEGSKA (reference sequence). The V end was cut by 1 base, the J end by 4 bases, with 11 bases between. The CDR3 is 14 residues long. CDR3 DNA: TGCAGTGCTAGAGTCAGCGGGCGGTACAATGAGCAGTTCTTC. Translated, it gives CSARVSGRYNEQFF.

This chain links TRBV28 with TRBJ1-2; TRBD1 might be the D (6 bases). This CDR3 has 12 residues. Germline CDR1 MDHEN, CDR2 SYDVKM. Trimming took 7 bases from V and 8 from J, leaving 14 bases between them. This CDR3 is CASNDRTWGYTF. CDR3 nucleotide sequence: TGTGCCAGCAACGACAGGACGTGGGGCTACACCTTC.

The chain recombines TRBV24-1 with TRBJ1-2, with D hard to call. Trimming removed 2 bases from V and 8 bases from J, with 11 bases in between. CDR1 and CDR2 from the germline V gene are KGHDR and SFDVKD. There are 13 residues in the CDR3. The CDR3 DNA is TGTGCCACCAGTGATTGGGGAGGGAAGGGCTACACCTTC. Its protein product is CATSDWGGKGYTF.

CDR3 loop: CASSPFYRGLSGANVLTF. The CDR3 DNA reads as TGTGCCAGCAGTCCCTTTTACAGGGGGCTGAGTGGGGCCAACGTCCTGACTTTC. V usage is TRBV12-3 or TRBV12-4 and J usage is TRBJ2-6, with TRBD1 matching over 9 bases. The CDR3 has 18 amino acids. J gave up 3 bases and V 5 bases, and 11 bases lay outside the gene matches.

This clonotype was recorded many times. The junction shows a germline mismatch at one end, possibly a read error. The rearrangement uses TRBV5-1 and TRBJ2-5; 9 positions match TRBD2. The J call may be wrong; the DNA end is better matched by TRBJ2-7. This CDR3 has 14 amino acids. Germline V gene data show CDR1 as SGHRS and CDR2 as YFSETQ. CDR3 in amino acids: CASSLASGIYEQYF. In DNA form, the CDR3 reads TGTGCCAGCAGCTTGGCTAGCGGGATATACGAGCAGTACTTC.

The chain joins TRBV11-1 to TRBJ2-7, with 9 bases aligning to TRBD1. This CDR3 is 15 amino acids long. Germline trimming cut 3 bases from V and 4 bases from J; bases unmatched to any gene: 7. CDR1 is SGHAT and CDR2 is FQDESV in the germline V gene (reference sequence). The CDR3 coding sequence is TGTGCCAGCAGCTTCGTGACGGGACAGGGTTACGAGCAGTACTTC. Its protein is CASSFVTGQGYEQYF.

V gene TRBV5-1 combines with J gene TRBJ2-5, with 13 bases fitting TRBD2. The CDR3 loop spans 16 amino acids. V was pared by 5 bases and J by 5 bases, with 9 bases of the junction left unmatched. Germline values: CDR1 SGHRS, CDR2 YFSETQ. This chain's CDR3 is CASRSSGTSGTETQYF. CDR3 sequence (DNA): TGCGCCAGCAGGTCGTCCGGGACTAGCGGGACGGAGACCCAGTACTTC.

The V gene is TRBV7-9, the J gene TRBJ2-1; 9 bases fit TRBD2. The germline V gene encodes CDR1 SEHNR and CDR2 FQNEAQ (reference sequence). Trimming removed 2 bases from V and 4 bases from J; junction bases left unmatched: 12. The CDR3 has 18 amino acids. The CDR3 DNA reads as TGTGCCAGCAGCTTAAGTCTTCCGGCGGGGGGGTATTACAATGAGCAGTTCTTC. Amino acid sequence: CASSLSLPAGGYYNEQFF.